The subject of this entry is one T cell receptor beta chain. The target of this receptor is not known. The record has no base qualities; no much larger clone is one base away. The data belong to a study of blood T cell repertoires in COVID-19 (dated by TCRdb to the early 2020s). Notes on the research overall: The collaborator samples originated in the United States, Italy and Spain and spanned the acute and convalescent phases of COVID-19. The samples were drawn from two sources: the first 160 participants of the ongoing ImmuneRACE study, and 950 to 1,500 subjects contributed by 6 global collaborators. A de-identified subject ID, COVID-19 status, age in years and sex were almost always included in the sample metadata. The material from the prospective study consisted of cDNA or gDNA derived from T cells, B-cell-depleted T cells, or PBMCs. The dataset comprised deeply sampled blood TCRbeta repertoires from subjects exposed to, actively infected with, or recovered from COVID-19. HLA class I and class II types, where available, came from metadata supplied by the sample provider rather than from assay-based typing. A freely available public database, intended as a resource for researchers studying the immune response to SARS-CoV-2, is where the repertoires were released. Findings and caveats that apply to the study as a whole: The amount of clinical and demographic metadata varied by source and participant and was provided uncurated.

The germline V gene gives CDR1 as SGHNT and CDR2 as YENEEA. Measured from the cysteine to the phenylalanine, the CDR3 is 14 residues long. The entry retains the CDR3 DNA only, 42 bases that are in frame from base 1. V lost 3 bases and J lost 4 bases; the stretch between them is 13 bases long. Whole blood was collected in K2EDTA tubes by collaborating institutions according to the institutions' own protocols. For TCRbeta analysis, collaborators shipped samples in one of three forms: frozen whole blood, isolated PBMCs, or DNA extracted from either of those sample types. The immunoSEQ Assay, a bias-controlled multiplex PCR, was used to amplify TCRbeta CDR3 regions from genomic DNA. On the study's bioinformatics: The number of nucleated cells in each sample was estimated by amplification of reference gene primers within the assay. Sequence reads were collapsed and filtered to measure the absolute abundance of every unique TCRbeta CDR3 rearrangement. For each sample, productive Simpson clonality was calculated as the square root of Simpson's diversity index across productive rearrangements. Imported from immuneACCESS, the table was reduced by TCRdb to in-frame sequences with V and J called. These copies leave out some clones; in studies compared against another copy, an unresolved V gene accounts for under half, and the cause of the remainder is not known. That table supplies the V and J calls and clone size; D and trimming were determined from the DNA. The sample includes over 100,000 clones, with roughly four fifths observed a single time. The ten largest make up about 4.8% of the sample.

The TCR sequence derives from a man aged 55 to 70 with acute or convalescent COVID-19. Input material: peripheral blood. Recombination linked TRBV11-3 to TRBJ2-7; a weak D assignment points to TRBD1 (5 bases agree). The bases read TGTGCCAGCAGCTTGGGTCTTTCAGGGTACGAGCAGTACTTC. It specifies CASSLGLSGYEQYF.